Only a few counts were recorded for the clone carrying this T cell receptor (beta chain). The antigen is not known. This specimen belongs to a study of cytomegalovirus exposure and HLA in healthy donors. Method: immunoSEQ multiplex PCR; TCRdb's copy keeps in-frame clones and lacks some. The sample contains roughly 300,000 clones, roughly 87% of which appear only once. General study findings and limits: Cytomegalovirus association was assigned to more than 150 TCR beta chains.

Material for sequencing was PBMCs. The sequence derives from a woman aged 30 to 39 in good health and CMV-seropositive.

The CDR3, as DNA: TGTGCCAGCTCATTACATCCCCCCAATAGCAATCAGCCCCAGCATTTT. The encoded protein is CASSLHPPNSNQPQHF. The chain links TRBV18 to TRBJ1-5; no reliable D call. V shed 5 bases and J shed 0 bases, with 14 bases lying between them. Looked up from germline, CDR1 is KGHSH and CDR2 is LQKENI. This CDR3 has 16 residues.